The 8 T cell receptor beta chains below all came from one sample that was sequenced in a study of CXCR3-negative and CXCR3-positive naive CD8 T cells. Findings of the study overall: More hydrophobic TRB CDR3s were found in CXCR3-positive naive cells than in CXCR3-negative naive cells.

Their antigens remain unidentified. UMI-tagged TRB cDNA libraries were built via 5' RACE. One entry per CDR3 protein, without DNA, is what TCRdb gives after re-calling the 5' RACE reads. Its table lists some 47,000 distinct CDR3 sequences. The sample was naive CXCR3+ CD8+ T cells from blood. This sample's subset: CD45RO-CCR7+CD27+CD95- naive CD8+ T cells expressing CXCR3 (TNR3+). The receptors stem from a human donor in good health. Some clones in this sample may be carry-over from other donors' samples.

The chain has TRBV20-1 and TRBJ2-7. CDR3 length equals 14 residues. From germline, CDR1 is DFQATT and CDR2 SNEGSKA (reference sequence). CDR3 sequence: CSARGQEFSYEQYF.

This sequence joins TRBV6-2 or TRBV6-3 and TRBJ2-7; TCRdb gives TRBD1 as the D gene, but with no DNA this cannot be confirmed. The CDR3 has 15 residues. Germline V gene lookup returns CDR1 MNHEY and CDR2 SVGEGT. Here the CDR3 reads CASSYGFGGPYEQYF.

The genes are TRBV7-9 and TRBJ2-7; as DNA is missing, the TRBD1 call by TCRdb cannot be tested. This CDR3 comprises 12 residues. From germline, CDR1 is SEHNR and CDR2 FQNEAQ (reference sequence). CDR3 sequence: CASSGTGLEQYF.

This chain uses TRBV29-1 with TRBJ1-1. Germline V gives CDR1 SQVTM, CDR2 ANQGSEA. The CDR3 has 13 residues. The CDR3: CSVGFGGWTEAFF.

The chain couples TRBV6-5 to TRBJ2-7; as DNA is missing, the TRBD1 call by TCRdb cannot be tested. Germline V gene lookup returns CDR1 MNHEY and CDR2 SVGAGI. CDR3 length equals 16 residues. The CDR3 sequence: CASSPVPGQLPYEQYF.

The chain combines TRBV20-1 with TRBJ2-3; TCRdb designates TRBD2, a call that cannot be tested without DNA. Looked up from germline, CDR1 is DFQATT and CDR2 is SNEGSKA (reference sequence). The CDR3 has 17 residues. This CDR3 reads CSARILMGTTYTDTQYF.

The chain is built from TRBV11-2 and TRBJ2-5; the TRBD2 assignment by TCRdb is unverifiable without DNA. Germline CDR1 reads SGHAT; CDR2 reads FQNNGV. The CDR3 is 18 residues long. CDR3 protein: CASSTWEPVEEGQETQYF.

According to its frequency, this clonotype is medium-sized (0.01 to 0.1%). The rearrangement uses TRBV7-6 and TRBJ2-1. There are 14 residues in the CDR3. CDR1 and CDR2 (germline): SGHVS, FNYEAQ. CDR3 protein: CASSGGSSYNEQFF. Complete variable domain (other parts from reference TRBV7-6 and TRBJ2-1): GAGVSQSPRYKVTKRGQDVALRCDPISGHVSLYWYRQALGQGPEFLTYFNYEAQQDKSGLPNDRFSAERPEGSISTLTIQRTEQRDSAMYRCASSGGSSYNEQFFGPGTRLTVL.